These T cell receptor beta chains were read from a single sample in a study of blood T cell repertoires in COVID-19. Measured with immunoSEQ multiplex PCR; TCRdb has only the in-frame clones, and not every one. Here the sample spans 200,000 to 250,000 clones, approximately 87% being singletons. The sample comprised peripheral blood. These receptors all stem from a man aged 55 to 70 who had recovered from COVID-19. Both conserved end residues are part of each CDR3. A D gene is named only where the DNA matches it firmly. Only part of the rows carry a size: once, few, many, or a class if the clone is expanded.

j_gene,d_gene,abundance,v_gene,CDR3aa,CDR3nt
TRBJ2-7,TRBD1,-,TRBV5-1,CASSSGQGVREQYF,TGCGCCAGCAGCTCGGGACAGGGGGTTCGCGAGCAGTACTTC
TRBJ2-5,-,-,TRBV5-1,CASSSTPRGQETQYF,TGCGCCAGCAGCTCCACGCCCCGGGGGCAAGAGACCCAGTACTTC
TRBJ2-7,-,-,TRBV6-5,CASSRTGQSSYEQYF,TGTGCCAGCAGTCGCACAGGGCAAAGCTCCTACGAGCAGTACTTC
TRBJ2-2,-,-,TRBV7-9,CASRFGTPNTGELFF,TGTGCCAGCAGATTCGGGACACCGAACACCGGGGAGCTGTTTTTT
TRBJ1-6,-,-,TRBV19,CASTAFQGGGSSPLHF,TGTGCCAGTACCGCCTTCCAGGGCGGTGGAAGTTCACCCCTCCACTTT
TRBJ2-2,-,once,TRBV11-2,CASSPITGELFF,TGTGCCAGCAGCCCTATCACCGGGGAGCTGTTTTTT
TRBJ2-1,TRBD1,once,TRBV24-1,CATSDLPPVTGICDEQFF,TGTGCCACCAGTGATTTACCCCCGGTGACAGGGATTTGCGATGAGCAGTTCTTC
TRBJ1-4,TRBD1,once,TRBV25-1,CASSLTGAATNEKLFF,TGTGCCAGCAGTCTGACAGGGGCTGCAACTAATGAAAAACTGTTTTTT
TRBJ1-1,TRBD1,-,TRBV6-2/TRBV6-3,CASSYPSTGLGTEAFF,TGTGCCAGCAGTTACCCCTCGACAGGGCTGGGGACTGAAGCTTTCTTT
TRBJ1-5,-,-,TRBV7-9,CATGRGTQPQHF,TGTGCCACCGGGAGGGGTACACAGCCCCAGCATTTT
TRBJ2-1,-,once,TRBV5-4,CASSLGGGSYNEQFF,TGTGCCAGCAGCTTGGGGGGCGGCTCCTACAATGAGCAGTTCTTC
TRBJ2-3,TRBD1,-,TRBV24-1,CATSDSNPGQGITDTQYF,TGTGCCACCAGTGATTCAAACCCGGGACAGGGTATAACAGATACGCAGTATTTT
TRBJ1-1,-,once,TRBV7-9,CASSRWGSGDTEAFF,TGTGCCAGCAGCCGCTGGGGGTCGGGGGACACTGAAGCTTTCTTT
TRBJ2-2,TRBD1,-,TRBV14,CASSPSTGLVTGELFF,TGTGCCAGCAGCCCTTCGACAGGGCTCGTAACCGGGGAGCTGTTTTTT
TRBJ2-1,TRBD2,-,TRBV7-2,CASSFGGLAAYNEQFF,TGTGCCAGCAGCTTCGGAGGACTAGCGGCCTACAATGAGCAGTTCTTC
TRBJ2-7,TRBD1,-,TRBV6-2/TRBV6-3,CASSYRRRRGQDHYEQYF,TGTGCCAGCAGTTACAGGCGACGCAGGGGGCAGGACCACTACGAGCAGTACTTC
TRBJ1-1,-,-,TRBV6-4,CASSSDSNTEAFF,TGTGCCAGCAGCTCCGACAGCAACACTGAAGCTTTCTTT
TRBJ1-2,TRBD1,-,TRBV28,CASSLGTTGEVRGYTF,TGTGCCAGCAGTTTGGGGACGACAGGGGAAGTAAGAGGCTACACCTTC
TRBJ1-2,-,-,TRBV24-1,CATSWPQGNIASYTF,TGTGCCACCAGCTGGCCCCAGGGTAATATCGCAAGCTACACCTTC
TRBJ1-4,TRBD1,-,TRBV2,CASTPGQGFEKLFF,TGTGCCAGCACTCCGGGACAGGGATTTGAAAAACTGTTTTTT
TRBJ2-5,TRBD1,-,TRBV5-4,CASSPGTVQETQYF,TGTGCCAGCAGCCCGGGGACAGTCCAAGAGACCCAGTACTTC
TRBJ2-1,TRBD2,once,TRBV18,CASSPNSGSSYNEQFF,TGTGCCAGCTCACCAAATAGCGGGAGCTCCTACAATGAGCAGTTCTTC
TRBJ2-2,-,few,TRBV30,CAWSWGTPNTGELFF,TGTGCCTGGAGTTGGGGGACACCGAACACCGGGGAGCTGTTTTTT
TRBJ1-5,-,-,TRBV10-3,CAISESGQINQPQHF,TGTGCCATCAGTGAGTCAGGACAGATCAATCAGCCCCAGCATTTT
TRBJ2-7,TRBD1,-,TRBV6-5,CASSYEGGAGYEQYF,TGTGCCAGCAGTTACGAAGGGGGCGCAGGCTACGAGCAGTACTTC
TRBJ1-2,-,-,TRBV12-3/TRBV12-4,CASSWEGNYGYTF,TGTGCCAGCAGTTGGGAGGGTAACTATGGCTACACCTTC
TRBJ2-3,-,-,TRBV5-1,CASSLTSGSTDTQYF,TGCGCCAGCAGCTTGACCAGCGGGAGCACAGATACGCAGTATTTT
TRBJ1-1,-,-,TRBV9,CASSVGDGTEAFF,TGTGCCAGCAGCGTAGGAGATGGTACTGAAGCTTTCTTT
TRBJ1-3,-,once,TRBV21-1,CASSLRGAGNTIYF,TGTGCCAGCAGCCTCCGGGGAGCTGGAAACACCATATATTTT
TRBJ1-2,-,once,TRBV19,CASSAQTANNYGYTF,TGTGCCAGTAGTGCCCAGACAGCGAATAACTATGGCTACACCTTC
TRBJ2-1,TRBD1,-,TRBV25-1,CASSVGAGGNEQFF,TGTGCCAGCTCAGTCGGGGCAGGGGGAAATGAGCAGTTCTTC